A single TCR beta chain is shown here with its context. Its antigen is not known. Authors of the study amplified TCR beta CDR3 regions from RNA transcripts. First-round RT-PCR of the TCR CDR3 relied on the HTBI primer set. TCRdb processed the multiplex PCR reads anew with MiXCR; each CDR3 protein has one entry. The sample has just under 750,000 distinct CDR3 sequences; roughly 32% are singletons. CDR1 and CDR2 (germline): SGHVS, FNYEAQ. J lost 0 bases, V lost 4 bases, and 11 bases had no gene match. CDR3 length equals 17 residues. The study enrolled patients aged 18 to 65 with newly diagnosed hyperthyroidism of under 2 months' duration. The source of the sample is a study of T cells in Graves' hyperthyroidism and ophthalmopathy. Study information: Upon initial diagnosis and before any treatment, peripheral blood was collected.

Study-wide results and limits: Patients with ophthalmopathy were separated from those with stable hyperthyroidism by a 13 V-J model. Most clonotypes expanded in thyroid above 0.001 were likewise present in blood.

This receptor was obtained from a woman between 40 and 55 years old with Graves' hyperthyroidism. V is TRBV7-6 and J is TRBJ1-2, with TRBD1 matching 7 bases. Sequenced sample: blood. This CDR3 is CASSSFRGRRSNYGYTF. Here the CDR3 DNA reads TGTGCCAGCAGCTCTTTCAGGGGGAGACGTTCTAACTATGGCTACACCTTC.